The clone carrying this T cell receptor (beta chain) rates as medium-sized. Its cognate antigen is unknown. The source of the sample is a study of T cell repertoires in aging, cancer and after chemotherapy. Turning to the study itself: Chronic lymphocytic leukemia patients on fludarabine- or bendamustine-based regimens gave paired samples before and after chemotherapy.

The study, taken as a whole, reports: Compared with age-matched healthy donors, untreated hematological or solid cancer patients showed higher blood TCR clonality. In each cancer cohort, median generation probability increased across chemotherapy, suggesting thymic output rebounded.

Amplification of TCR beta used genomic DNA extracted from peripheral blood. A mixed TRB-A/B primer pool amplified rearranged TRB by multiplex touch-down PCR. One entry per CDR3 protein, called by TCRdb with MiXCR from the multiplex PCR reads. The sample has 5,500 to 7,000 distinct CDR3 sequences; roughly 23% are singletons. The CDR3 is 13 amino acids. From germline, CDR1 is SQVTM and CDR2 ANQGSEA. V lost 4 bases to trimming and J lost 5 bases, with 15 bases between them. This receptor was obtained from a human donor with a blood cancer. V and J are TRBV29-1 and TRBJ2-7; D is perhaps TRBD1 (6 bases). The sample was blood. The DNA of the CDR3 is TGCAGCGTTGGGGACACCGGGGTTGACGAGCAGTACTTC. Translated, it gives CSVGDTGVDEQYF.